The clone carrying this TCR beta chain appeared many times. The antigen is unknown. TCR beta CDR3 regions were amplified from RNA transcripts. During a first-round RT-PCR of the TCR CDR3, the HTBI primer set was used. MiXCR, applied by TCRdb to the multiplex PCR reads, yields one record per CDR3 protein. The sample has 300,000 to 400,000 distinct CDR3 sequences, roughly a fifth seen once. This entry is derived from a study of T cells in Graves' hyperthyroidism and ophthalmopathy. Looking at the study overall: Sampling of peripheral blood happened at initial diagnosis, prior to any treatment.

Points from the study as a whole: Median prediction lead before ophthalmopathy onset was about 6.5 months with the model. Most expanded thyroid clonotypes above 0.001 recurred in blood.

Trimming took 5 bases from V and 3 from J; bases not matched to a gene: 13. Looked up from germline, CDR1 is MDHEN and CDR2 is SYDVKM. The CDR3 is 17 residues long. Material for sequencing was blood. This clonotype originated in a woman aged 50 to 60 with Graves' hyperthyroidism. The chain uses TRBV28 and TRBJ2-1, with 7 positions matching TRBD1. In DNA, the CDR3 is TGTGCCAGCAGTGATGCGGGTGAGGGGGCCAGCTACAATGAGCAGTTCTTC. Its translation is CASSDAGEGASYNEQFF.